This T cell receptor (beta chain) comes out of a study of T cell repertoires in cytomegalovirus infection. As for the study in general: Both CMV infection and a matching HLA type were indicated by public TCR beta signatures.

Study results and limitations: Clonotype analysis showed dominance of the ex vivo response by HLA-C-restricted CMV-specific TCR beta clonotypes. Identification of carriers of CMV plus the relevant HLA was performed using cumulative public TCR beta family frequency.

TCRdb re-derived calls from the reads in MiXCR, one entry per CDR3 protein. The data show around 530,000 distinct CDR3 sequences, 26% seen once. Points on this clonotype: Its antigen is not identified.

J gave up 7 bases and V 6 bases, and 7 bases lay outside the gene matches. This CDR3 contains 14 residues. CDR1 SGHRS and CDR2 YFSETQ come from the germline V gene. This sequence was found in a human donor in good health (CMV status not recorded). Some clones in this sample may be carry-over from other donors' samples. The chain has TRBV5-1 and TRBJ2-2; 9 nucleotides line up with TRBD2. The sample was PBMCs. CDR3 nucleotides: TGCGCCAGCATCGAGCCTAGCGGGGTCGGGGAGCTGTTTTTT. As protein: CASIEPSGVGELFF.